This T cell receptor (beta chain) appears in the sequencing data of a study of blood T cell repertoires in COVID-19. Study overall: Acute and convalescent COVID-19 specimens originated in the United States, Italy and Spain.

Original processing notes: Researchers report that nucleated cell counts were estimated from reference gene primer amplification. The table came from immunoSEQ multiplex PCR; TCRdb's copy has only in-frame clones and leaves some out. V and J calls and clone size come straight from that table; D and trimming were deduced from the DNA. The table includes fewer than 9,500 clones, roughly 88% detected once. This CDR3 spans 12 amino acids. With 6 bases removed from V and 6 bases from J, the gap between germline ends came to 12 bases. Per germline, CDR1 SEHNR and CDR2 FQNEAQ (reference sequence). Sequencing was done on a sample of peripheral blood. The TCR sequence derives from a woman aged 45-59 years with active or convalescent COVID-19. V gene TRBV7-9 combines with J gene TRBJ2-7; D gene uncertain. CDR3 region: CASSSKIGEQYF. The CDR3 bases are TGTGCCAGCAGTTCCAAAATCGGCGAGCAGTACTTC.